This paragraph covers one T cell receptor (beta chain) sequence. This clone's antigen is unknown. Per-nucleotide qualities are absent, and no much larger clonotype sits a single base away. The sample originates from a study of radiation and T cells in renal cell carcinoma (dated by TCRdb to 2018 to 2020). Regarding the complete study: A total of around 50 samples underwent TCR beta sequencing, made up of roughly 26 tumors and some 27 peripheral blood samples. Across all 55 or so samples, several million unique CDR3 nucleotide sequences encoding around 2.8 million unique CDR3 amino acid sequences were identified. The final blood draw took place at 4 weeks after radiation, the same time as nephrectomy. Here is what the overall study found, with its caveats: In blood, the top tumor clonotypes increased between baseline and 2 weeks post-radiation and then shrank by 4 weeks, which suggests that tumor-resident clones expanded only transiently. Effects of radiation dose or scheduling on the TCR repertoire could not be addressed with the single-armed trial design. Because pretreatment tumor biopsies were not available, the baseline intratumoral presence of clonotypes could not be determined. Blood repertoire dynamics were not followed beyond 4 weeks after treatment.

The germline V gene (reference sequence) supplies CDR1 GTSNPN and CDR2 SVGIG. V trim: 3 bases; J trim: 2 bases; unmatched bases: 9. The CDR3, cysteine through phenylalanine, is 15 amino acids long. Only the CDR3 portion is preserved as DNA: 45 bases, with reading frame beginning at the first base. TCR beta libraries were generated from genomic DNA with the immunoSEQ kit, following the manufacturer's recommendations. To prepare the libraries, a first multiplex PCR with proprietary primers was run, followed by a second PCR that added unique barcodes, and a bead cleanup was done after each round. A positive control reaction and a negative control reaction, both provided in the kit, were run with every batch of samples. The final libraries were assessed on an Agilent 4200 TapeStation D1000 ScreenTape, pooled by volume, and quantified by qPCR. Sequencing was performed on an Illumina NextSeq500 using a MidOutput 150-cycle cartridge, with 156 Read1 cycles, 15 Index1 cycles, and the kit custom primers. The pooled library was loaded at 1.0 pM, and approximately 19% PhiX control was spiked in. The authors' analysis ran thus. Vendor-processed data were analyzed in R, and a clonotype was defined as all T cells sharing the same CDR3 nucleotide sequence. For clone abundance analyses, frequencies were normalized to the 10,000 most abundant clones per sample. Public T cell clones, which averaged fewer than five per sample, were removed prior to analysis. A difference in abundance of at least 32-fold between compartments was used to define tumor-enriched and baseline blood-enriched clonotypes. A beta-binomial differential abundance model was used to identify clonotypes that expanded or contracted between blood time points. Similarity between tumor and blood repertoires was quantified using the Baroni-Urbani and Buser coefficient, and groups were compared with two-tailed Wilcoxon tests in R. TCRdb took over this immuneACCESS table, retaining in-frame rearrangements with V and J assigned. Such tables are incomplete; in checked studies, under half of the missing clones stem from an unresolved V gene, and the remainder is unexplained. From that table come the V and J calls and clone size; the DNA was used to work out D and trimming. The sample table lists fewer than 200,000 clones, 88% of them with a count of one. The ten largest clones capture around 10% of the sample.

What this sample's time point label stands for: blood 4 weeks post-SBRT, at nephrectomy. Taken with the paper, the label for treatment or condition translates to: 15 Gy SBRT to primary tumor, nephrectomy 4 weeks later. The samples were drawn from a clinical trial, where primary renal cell carcinomas were treated with 15 Gy of stereotactic body radiation therapy and then removed by nephrectomy 4 weeks afterward. To track tumor-enriched clonotypes, serial peripheral blood was sampled from radiation-treated patients at baseline and at 2 weeks and 4 weeks after SBRT. All patients had renal cell carcinoma with clear cell pathology. The QIAamp DNA Blood Mini Kit (Qiagen) was used to prepare genomic DNA for TCR sequencing. The analyses included just those samples that passed every quality control check.

The rearranged segments are TRBV30 and TRBJ1-2; TRBD1 lines up with 7 middle nucleotides. This sequence was found in a woman aged 50 to 60 with renal cell carcinoma. Sequencing was performed on blood, taken from a patient whose treatment included radiotherapy and nephrectomy. Here is the DNA: TGTGCCTGGAGGGGGAATACAGGGGTGAACTATGGCTACACCTTC. It codes for CAWRGNTGVNYGYTF.